This T cell receptor (beta chain) is from a study of Ad26.COV2.S vaccination and SARS-CoV-2 variants. Study details: In the study, Ad26.COV2.S was injected intramuscularly once, or twice 56 days apart.

A single count supports this clone. Described treatment: 15 to 20 received Ad26.COV2.S at low or high dose, single or two shots; five or six received placebo; per-sample allocation not given. Specimens were obtained on day 63 following the first vaccine or placebo injection. The donor was a Boston adult aged 18-55 years. Profiling relied on immunoSEQ multiplex PCR, and the TCRdb table lists in-frame clones only, not all of them. In the table there are roughly 700,000 clones, roughly nine tenths of which are singletons. Germline lookup yields CDR1 SGHVS and CDR2 FQNEAQ. The germline V and J ends were trimmed by 6 bases and 7 bases, with 21 bases remaining between them. The CDR3 covers 16 residues.

The sequence came from a person between 18 and 65 years old who received the Ad26.COV2.S COVID-19 vaccine or a placebo. The chain is built from TRBV7-8 and TRBJ2-2; D is undetermined. The sequences come from peripheral blood, collected in a trial of Ad26.COV2.S vaccine versus placebo. In DNA, the CDR3 is TGTGCCAGCAGTTGGCCCCGCGACGGTTATATCGGGGAGCTGTTTTTT. This encodes CASSWPRDGYIGELFF.